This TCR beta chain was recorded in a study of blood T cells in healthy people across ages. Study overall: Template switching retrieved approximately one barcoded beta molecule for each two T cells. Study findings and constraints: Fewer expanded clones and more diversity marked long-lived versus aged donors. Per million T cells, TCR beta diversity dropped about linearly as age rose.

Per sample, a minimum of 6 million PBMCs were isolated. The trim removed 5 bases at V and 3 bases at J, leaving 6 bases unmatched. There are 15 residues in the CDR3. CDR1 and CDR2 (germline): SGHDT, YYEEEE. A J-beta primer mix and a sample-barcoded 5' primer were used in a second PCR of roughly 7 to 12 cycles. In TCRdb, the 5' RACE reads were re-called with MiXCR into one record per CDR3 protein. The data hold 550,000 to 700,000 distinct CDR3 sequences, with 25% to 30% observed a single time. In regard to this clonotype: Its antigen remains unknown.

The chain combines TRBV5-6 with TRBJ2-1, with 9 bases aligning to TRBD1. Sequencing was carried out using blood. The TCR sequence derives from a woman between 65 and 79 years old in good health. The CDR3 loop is CASSKTGQGYNEQFF. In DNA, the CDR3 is TGTGCCAGCAGTAAAACGGGACAGGGCTACAATGAGCAGTTCTTC. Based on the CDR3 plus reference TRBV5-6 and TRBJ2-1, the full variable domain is DAGVTQSPTHLIKTRGQQVTLRCSPKSGHDTVSWYQQALGQGPQFIFQYYEEEERQRGNFPDRFSGHQFPNYSSELNVNALLLGDSALYLCASSKTGQGYNEQFFGPGTRLTVL.